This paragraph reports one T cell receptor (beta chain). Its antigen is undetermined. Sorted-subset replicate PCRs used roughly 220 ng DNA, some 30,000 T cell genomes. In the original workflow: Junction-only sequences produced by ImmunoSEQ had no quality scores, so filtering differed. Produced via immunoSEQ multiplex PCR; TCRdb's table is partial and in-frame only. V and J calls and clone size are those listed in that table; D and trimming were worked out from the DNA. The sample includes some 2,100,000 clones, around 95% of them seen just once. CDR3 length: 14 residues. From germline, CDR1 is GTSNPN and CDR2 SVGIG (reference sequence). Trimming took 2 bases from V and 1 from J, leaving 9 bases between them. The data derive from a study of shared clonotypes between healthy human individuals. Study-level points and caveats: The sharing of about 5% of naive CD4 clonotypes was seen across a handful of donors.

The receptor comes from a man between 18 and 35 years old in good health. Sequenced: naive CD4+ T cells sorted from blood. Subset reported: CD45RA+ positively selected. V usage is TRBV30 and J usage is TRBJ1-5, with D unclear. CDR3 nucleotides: TGTGCCTGGAGTAAACTAGCGAGCAATCAGCCCCAGCATTTT. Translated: CAWSKLASNQPQHF. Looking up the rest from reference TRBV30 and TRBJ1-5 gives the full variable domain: SQTIHQWPATLVQPVGSPLSLECTVEGTSNPNLYWYRQAAGRGLQLLFYSVGIGQISSEVPQNLSASRPQDRQFILSSKKLLLSDSGFYLCAWSKLASNQPQHFGDGTRLSIL.